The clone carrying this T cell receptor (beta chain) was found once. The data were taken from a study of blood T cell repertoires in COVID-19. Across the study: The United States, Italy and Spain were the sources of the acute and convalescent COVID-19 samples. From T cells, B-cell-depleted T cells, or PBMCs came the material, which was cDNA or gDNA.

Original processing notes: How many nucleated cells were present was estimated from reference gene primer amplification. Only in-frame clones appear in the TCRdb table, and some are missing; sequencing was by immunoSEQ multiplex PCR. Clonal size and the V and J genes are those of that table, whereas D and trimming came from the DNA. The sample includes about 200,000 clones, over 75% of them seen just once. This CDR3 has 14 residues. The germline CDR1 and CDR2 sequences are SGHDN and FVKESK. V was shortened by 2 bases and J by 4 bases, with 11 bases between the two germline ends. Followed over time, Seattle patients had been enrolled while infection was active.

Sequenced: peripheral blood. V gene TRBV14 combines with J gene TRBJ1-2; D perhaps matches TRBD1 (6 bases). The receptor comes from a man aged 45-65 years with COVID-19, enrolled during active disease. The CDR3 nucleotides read TGTGCCAGCAGCCAATCCTCGACAGGCTATGGCTACACCTTC. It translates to CASSQSSTGYGYTF.